This T cell receptor beta chain is from a study of blood T cells in healthy people across ages. Broader study findings: Naive CD4+ cells and diversity were both higher in long-lived donors than in aged donors.

To note about this clonotype: No antigen is known for it.

CDR1 and CDR2 from the germline V gene are SGHRS and YFSETQ. V was trimmed by 4 bases and J by 6 bases, leaving 16 bases between them. This CDR3 comprises 14 residues. Together with a sample-barcoded 5' primer, a J-beta primer mix was included in a second PCR lasting roughly 6 to 12 cycles. TCRdb passed the 5' RACE reads through MiXCR, listing each CDR3 protein once. The table shows more than 900,000 distinct CDR3 sequences, with under 30% occurring only once. Separately, the same data were catalogued under a study of T cells of mothers and their children. That paper notes: Among related mother-child pairs, overlap was slightly higher than in unrelated pairs, though not significantly.

This chain joins TRBV5-1 and TRBJ1-2; TRBD1 might be the D (6 bases). The source material was blood. The TCR was taken from a girl aged 2 to 10 in good health. The CDR3: CASSRLGGANGYTF. As DNA, the CDR3 is TGCGCCAGCAGCCGACTGGGGGGGGCGAATGGCTACACCTTC.